Listed here is a single T cell receptor (beta chain). These data come from a study of identical twins. The cDNA had a unique molecular identifier and a template-switch universal primer site. Using its own MiXCR run on the 5' RACE reads, TCRdb lists one record per CDR3 protein. The sample has about 530,000 distinct CDR3 sequences; roughly 15% are singletons. With no exceptions, donors were healthy Caucasians. Trimming pared 7 bases from V and 8 bases from J, leaving 7 bases between. The germline V gene has CDR1 SGHRS and CDR2 YFSETQ. This CDR3 spans 9 amino acids. These data also featured in a second study, about yellow fever vaccine responses in identical twins.

The chain joins TRBV5-1 to TRBJ2-7; no firm D call. The sequencing sample was made of CD4+ T cells sorted from blood. This receptor was identified in a woman aged 18-29 years in good health. CDR3 loop: CASPSKQYV. CDR3 DNA sequence: TGCGCCAGCCCCTCGAAGCAGTACGTC.